The entry that follows covers one TCR beta chain sequence. Its target is not known. TCR beta CDR3 amplified by multiplex PCR from approximately 1,200 ng genomic DNA. The protocol was immunoSEQ multiplex PCR, while the TCRdb copy is restricted to in-frame clones and leaves out a portion. With 36,000 or so clones in the sample, the ten largest clones hold less than 4%. This sample is drawn from a study of T cells in women clearing cervical HPV infection. Whole-study results and caveats: Unknown T-cell numbers per sample may underlie the richness differences. CIN3+ cases had significantly higher TCR richness than controls; evenness did not differ. It is unknown whether associations predate infection; no effector/memory or HPV-specific sorting.

Sequenced: blood buffy coat. This receptor was identified in a woman aged 18 to 75 with a cervical HPV16 infection that either progressed to CIN3+ or cleared (not recorded which).

The covered CDR3 bases are TGTGCCAGCAGCTCCATTCGTGCGTCAAATGAG. Translation: CASSSIRASNE. The whole CDR3 region reads CASSSIRASNEQFF. J is TRBJ2-1 and V is TRBV5-4, with D uncertain. The CDR3 end falls 3 residues outside the read, so it is completed with the germline J gene. V shed 3 bases and J shed 7 bases, with 14 bases lying between them. The CDR3 length is 14 residues. Germline V CDR1 and CDR2: SGHNT, YYREEE (reference sequence).